This T cell receptor (beta chain) was profiled in a study of beta chain features in type 1 diabetes. The study reverse transcribed the entire isolated RNA, so it sequenced expressed TCRB transcripts. Measured with immunoSEQ multiplex PCR; TCRdb has only the in-frame clones, and not every one. This sample yields some 500,000 clones, of which over 9.5% are seen a single time; approximately 0.045% belongs to the top ten. This clone has only a few counts. Material: naive CD4+ T cells from blood. The sequence was obtained from a woman in her late teens or twenties in good health.

The CDR3 here is CASSPSGSFYEQYF. DNA of the CDR3: TGTGCCAGCAGCCCTAGCGGGAGTTTCTACGAGCAGTACTTC. The chain carries TRBV7-9 and TRBJ2-7; 10 nucleotides agree with TRBD2. The V gene's germline CDR1 is SEHNR and CDR2 FQNEAQ (reference sequence). The CDR3 has 14 amino acids. Trimming cost V 5 bases and J 3 bases; bases outside gene matches: 4.